One and the same sample provided the 6 T cell receptor beta chains below, sequenced in a study of cytomegalovirus exposure and HLA in healthy donors. It was with 60 Vbeta and 13 Jbeta primers that the PCR ran. Libraries were prepared by immunoSEQ multiplex PCR; TCRdb keeps only in-frame clonotypes and omits some of them. Counted here are about 100,000 clones, over 65% occurring once; the ten biggest clones make up less than 0.95%. The sample taken for sequencing was PBMCs. The source of these receptors is a woman aged 60 to 75 in good health and CMV-seronegative.

The V gene is TRBV6-1, the J gene TRBJ2-4; D is possibly TRBD2 (5 bases). Germline lookup yields CDR1 MNHNS and CDR2 SASEGT. V was shortened by 8 bases and J by 7 bases, with 18 bases between the two germline ends. The CDR3 runs 14 residues. This CDR3 reads CASGSRSASNIQYF. CDR3 coding DNA: TGTGCCAGCGGGTCTAGGAGCGCTAGCAACATTCAGTACTTC.

The J gene is TRBJ2-7, the V gene TRBV30; 13 nucleotides agree with TRBD2. The CDR3 is 17 residues long. CDR1 is GTSNPN and CDR2 is SVGIG in the germline V gene (reference sequence). The V and J ends lost 2 bases and 5 bases, in that order; junction bases with no gene match: 12. The CDR3 nucleotides read TGTGCCTGGAGTAGGACTAGCGGGAGCCCGAAAAATAACGAGCAGTACTTC. Its translation: CAWSRTSGSPKNNEQYF.

This chain links TRBV19 with TRBJ2-2; TRBD2 matches at 12 bases. Germline values: CDR1 LNHDA, CDR2 SQIVND (reference sequence). The CDR3 spans 16 residues. V lost 7 bases, J lost 7 bases, and 10 bases stayed unmatched. The CDR3 DNA is TGTGCCAGTAACCCTAGCGGGGGGGCCGTCGTCGGGGAGCTGTTTTTT. As protein: CASNPSGGAVVGELFF.

V and J are TRBV30 and TRBJ2-1, with 8 bases fitting TRBD2. Germline trimming cut 3 bases from V and 9 bases from J; bases unmatched to any gene: 10. This CDR3 region has 14 residues. Looked up from germline, CDR1 is GTSNPN and CDR2 is SVGIG (reference sequence). CDR3 nucleotides: TGTGCCTGGAGGGGGAGCGGGAGTGTAACTGAGCAGTTCTTC. As protein: CAWRGSGSVTEQFF.

The chain is built from TRBV19 and TRBJ1-1, with 11 bases that match TRBD1. CDR1 and CDR2 from the germline V gene are LNHDA and SQIVND (reference sequence). J was trimmed by 6 bases and V by 6 bases; bases with no gene match: 6. The CDR3 length is 14 residues. The CDR3 loop reads CASRSGQGVSEAFF. CDR3 DNA: TGTGCCAGTAGATCGGGACAGGGGGTTTCTGAAGCTTTCTTT.

The chain has TRBV21-1 and TRBJ1-1. TRBV21-1 is noted as a pseudogene. The CDR3 spans 17 residues. CDR3 amino acids: CASSKGRRRDRGTEAFF. The CDR3 DNA sequence: TGTGCCAGCAGCAAAGGTAGAAGGAGGGACCGAGGCACTGAAGCTTTCTTT.